This paragraph covers one T cell receptor (beta chain) sequence. Antigen specificity is unknown. Broader study findings: Tumor-infiltrating Treg TCR alpha and beta sequences overlapped most with tumor naive CD4+ T cells, then blood naive.

Memory CD4+ cells were defined as CD4+CD45RO+CD25-. Trimming at V came to 3 bases and at J to 6 bases, leaving 2 bases not matched to a gene. CDR3 length: 14 amino acids. Germline CDR1 is SGHRS and CDR2 is YFSETQ. Full-length variable regions came from constant-region reverse primers plus semi-nested Nested Universal Primer A PCR. TCRdb redid the calling of the 5' RACE reads with MiXCR, one entry per CDR3 protein. Among thousands of distinct CDR3 sequences listed, more than 15% were seen once. The chain couples TRBV5-1 to TRBJ2-1, with 11 bases identical to TRBD1. Sequenced sample: memory CD4+ T cells sorted from blood. Subset noted: memory CD4+ T cells, CD4+CD45RO+CD25-. The source of this sequence is a female donor with breast cancer. DNA for the CDR3: TGCGCCAGCAGCTCCGGGACAGGGGGCAATGAGCAGTTCTTC. Protein sequence: CASSSGTGGNEQFF.